This TCR beta chain was recovered during a study of T cells after yellow fever vaccination. The wider study: Preparation of fractions with low cell numbers was performed using SMART-Seq v4 Ultra Low Input.

This clonotype was detected ten times or more. The antigen is not known. Findings of the study overall: Reappearing after the booster were most of the clones from primary vaccination (around 95% CD4, approximately 86% CD8).

5'RACE template switching generated TCR cDNA, adding a universal primer site and UMIs. TCRdb ran MiXCR on the 5' RACE reads and lists one entry per CDR3 protein. The sample lists approximately 240,000 distinct CDR3 sequences, over 3% occurring once. The receptor's source is a man younger than 35 who received the YFV17D yellow fever vaccine. The specimen was PBMCs, collected 15 days after the yellow fever booster vaccination.

The CDR3 nucleotides are TGTGCCAGCAGCTCCAACGTTCGAGGGTACTCTGGGGCCAACGTCCTGACTTTC. Amino acids: CASSSNVRGYSGANVLTF. The chain combines TRBV7-2 with TRBJ2-6; a possible D gene is TRBD2 (5 bases). Germline-derived CDR1 and CDR2 are SGHTA and FQGNSA. V lost 4 bases to trimming and J lost 0 bases, with 16 bases between them. CDR3 length equals 18 residues.